Listed here are 29 T cell receptor beta chains from one sample, sequenced in a study of cytomegalovirus exposure and HLA in healthy donors. Primers: 60 Vbeta forward and 13 Jbeta reverse. Profiled with immunoSEQ multiplex PCR; TCRdb holds only in-frame clones, not every one. This sample has around 150,000 clones, with approximately 70% found just once. The sequencing input was PBMCs. These receptors were taken from a woman aged 40-49 years in good health and CMV-seropositive.

The chain joins TRBV11-2 to TRBJ2-5, with no clear D. The CDR3 has 13 amino acids. Trimming pared 0 bases from V and 1 base from J, leaving 3 bases between. Germline V lookup: CDR1 SGHAT, CDR2 FQNNGV. As DNA, the CDR3 is TGTGCCAGCAGCTTAGATATCCAAGAGACCCAGTACTTC. Protein product: CASSLDIQETQYF.

The chain carries TRBV27 and TRBJ1-2; D perhaps matches TRBD1 (5 bases). This CDR3 has 14 amino acids. Looked up from germline, CDR1 is MNHEY and CDR2 is SMNVEV (reference sequence). Trimming took off 7 bases at V and 6 bases at J, with 18 bases between the two ends. The CDR3 region is CASKSLGGSHGYTF. The CDR3 bases are TGTGCCAGCAAGTCTCTCGGGGGGTCCCATGGCTACACCTTC.

This clone was observed a handful of times. The chain links TRBV28 to TRBJ2-3, with TRBD2 matching 12 bases. The trim removed 5 bases at V and 7 bases at J, leaving 10 bases unmatched. The CDR3 consists of 16 residues. Germline CDR1 reads MDHEN; CDR2 reads SYDVKM. The chain's CDR3 is CASSQPLAGGPHTQYF. DNA for the CDR3: TGTGCCAGCAGTCAGCCTCTAGCGGGAGGGCCACATACGCAGTATTTT.

This chain uses TRBV4-1 with TRBJ2-1, with 8 bases fitting TRBD2. Per germline, CDR1 MGHRA and CDR2 YSYEKL. CDR3 size: 16 residues. V lost 0 bases and J lost 8; bases outside the gene matches: 9. The CDR3 nucleotides are TGCGCCAGCAGCCAAGACGCGGGACTAGGGTACGATGAGCAGTTCTTC. Its translation is CASSQDAGLGYDEQFF.

The chain recombines TRBV2 with TRBJ2-7, with a weak D call TRBD2 (6 bases). This CDR3 spans 13 amino acids. The germline CDR1 and CDR2 sequences are SNHLY and FYNNEI. Trimming removed 7 bases at V and 7 bases at J, with 17 bases between. The CDR3 nucleotides are TGTGCCAGCATGGGGGACTTGTCCCTGGAGCAGTACTTC. This sequence encodes CASMGDLSLEQYF.

This clone was found once. The gene calls are TRBV7-8 and TRBJ2-7; 12 nucleotides match TRBD2. J was trimmed by 2 bases and V by 2 bases; bases with no gene match: 10. Germline CDR1 SGHVS, CDR2 FQNEAQ. The CDR3 sequence is 18 residues long. CDR3 DNA: TGTGCCAGCAGCTTAAGACTGGGACTAGCGGGTAGCCCCTACGAGCAGTACTTC. Translated, it gives CASSLRLGLAGSPYEQYF.

V is TRBV7-9 and J is TRBJ2-1; D is perhaps TRBD2 (6 bases). CDR3 length equals 14 residues. In germline, CDR1 is SEHNR, CDR2 FQNEAQ (reference sequence). Trimming removed 3 bases from V and 6 bases from J, with 12 bases in between. The CDR3 sequence: CASSFRVGGNEQFF. The CDR3 coding sequence is TGTGCCAGCAGCTTTAGAGTGGGAGGCAATGAGCAGTTCTTC.

The table lists this clone with a few counts. This sequence joins TRBV6-4 and TRBJ1-4, with 7 bases that match TRBD1. This CDR3 spans 15 amino acids. Looked up from germline, CDR1 is MRHNA and CDR2 is SNTAGT. V lost 8 bases to trimming and J lost 2 bases; unmatched junction nucleotides: 8. For the CDR3, the DNA is TGTGCCAGCCGCAGGCAGGGGGAGACTAATGAAAAACTGTTTTTT. Protein: CASRRQGETNEKLFF.

This chain connects TRBV29-1 to TRBJ2-1; D may be TRBD1 (7 bases). Per germline, CDR1 SQVTM and CDR2 ANQGSEA. The V and J ends lost 7 bases and 5 bases respectively, with 18 bases between them. The CDR3 is made up of 14 amino acids. The DNA of the CDR3 is TGCAGCGCGGAGGGGGCGGCCATCCACAATGAGCAGTTCTTC. It yields the protein CSAEGAAIHNEQFF.

The rearrangement uses TRBV6-1 and TRBJ1-2; TRBD1 agrees at 11 bases. There are 14 residues in the CDR3. With V trimmed by 1 base and J by 8 bases, 3 bases remained unmatched. The germline V gene has CDR1 MNHNS and CDR2 SASEGT. Here the CDR3 DNA reads TGTGCCAGCAGTGAAGGGGACAGGGGGGTCGGCTACACCTTC. Translating it yields CASSEGDRGVGYTF.

This clone turned up a few times. The V gene is TRBV28, the J gene TRBJ1-5; the D gene is possibly TRBD1 (5 bases). Trimming took off 2 bases at V and 1 base at J, with 12 bases between the two ends. The V gene's germline CDR1 is MDHEN and CDR2 SYDVKM. This CDR3 contains 16 residues. In DNA form, the CDR3 reads TGTGCCAGCAGTTTACGGGTCGGGGGGAGCAATCAGCCCCAGCATTTT. Residues: CASSLRVGGSNQPQHF.

The rearrangement links TRBV10-3 to TRBJ1-2, with TRBD1 matching 9 bases. The CDR3 is made up of 14 amino acids. The germline gives CDR1 ENHRY, CDR2 SYGVKD. V was pared by 5 bases and J by 6 bases, with 7 bases of the junction left unmatched. The CDR3 DNA reads as TGTGCCATCAGTCAGGACAGGGGAATTGATGGCTACACCTTC. This gives the protein CAISQDRGIDGYTF.

This clone has just a few counts. This chain uses TRBV7-2 with TRBJ2-7, with D uncertain. With 1 base removed from V and 6 bases from J, the gap between germline ends came to 7 bases. The CDR3 is 12 residues long. In germline, CDR1 is SGHTA, CDR2 FQGNSA. The CDR3: CASSLERREQYF. The CDR3 DNA sequence: TGTGCCAGCAGCTTAGAGCGTCGCGAGCAGTACTTC.

This chain joins TRBV11-2 and TRBJ2-7; 9 positions agree with TRBD2. This CDR3 comprises 15 residues. Unmatched junction bases numbered 4, after V lost 0 bases and J lost 4 bases. From germline, CDR1 is SGHAT and CDR2 FQNNGV. The CDR3 here is CASSLDGTSLYEQYF. For the CDR3, the DNA is TGTGCCAGCAGCTTAGACGGGACTAGCCTATACGAGCAGTACTTC.

This chain uses TRBV4-2 with TRBJ2-1; D gene uncertain. The germline CDR1 and CDR2 sequences are LGHNA and YNFKEQ. The CDR3 covers 12 residues. Trimming pared 2 bases from V and 9 bases from J, leaving 8 bases between. The CDR3 sequence is CASSQLASEQFF. CDR3 DNA: TGTGCCAGCAGCCAACTGGCTTCTGAGCAGTTCTTC.

In the case of this clone: A junction boundary mismatches the germline segment, possibly from a read error. The rearrangement links TRBV7-9 to TRBJ1-5; D is undetermined. CDR1 SEHNR and CDR2 FQNEAQ come from the germline V gene (reference sequence). The CDR3 loop spans 14 amino acids. This CDR3 is CASSLEEAGQPQNF. The DNA of the CDR3 is TGTGCCAGCAGCTTAGAGGAGGCAGGTCAGCCCCAGAATTTT.

The chain combines TRBV4-3 with TRBJ2-1, with 9 bases fitting TRBD2. With V trimmed by 1 base and J by 6 bases, 4 bases remained unmatched. The CDR3 totals 15 residues. Germline assignment: CDR1 LGHNA and CDR2 YSLEER. The CDR3 here is CASSQGGRGRNEQFF. Written as DNA, the CDR3 is TGCGCCAGCAGCCAAGGCGGGAGGGGGCGCAATGAGCAGTTCTTC.

V is TRBV28 and J is TRBJ1-1; TRBD1 might be the D (5 bases). Trimming shortened V by 5 bases and J by 1 base, and 14 bases separated the two germline ends. The germline V gene has CDR1 MDHEN and CDR2 SYDVKM. The CDR3 extends over 15 amino acids. CDR3 DNA: TGTGCCAGCAGTCTTCAGGGTATTTGGAACACTGAAGCTTTCTTT. This sequence encodes CASSLQGIWNTEAFF.

This rearrangement joins TRBV7-9 to TRBJ2-3; 7 bases fit TRBD1. The germline CDR1 and CDR2 sequences are SEHNR and FQNEAQ (reference sequence). Trimming removed 6 bases from V and 3 bases from J; junction bases left unmatched: 6. The CDR3 has 14 amino acids. As DNA, the CDR3 is TGTGCCAGCAGTCCGAGGGGGCGTACAGATACGCAGTATTTT. Encoded protein: CASSPRGRTDTQYF. Full variable domain (outside the CDR3, taken from reference TRBV7-9 and TRBJ2-3): DTGVSQNPRHKITKRGQNVTFRCDPISEHNRLYWYRQTLGQGPEFLTYFQNEAQLEKSRLLSDRFSAERPKGSFSTLEIQRTEQGDSAMYLCASSPRGRTDTQYFGPGTRLTVL.

The chain has TRBV28 and TRBJ1-5; D is perhaps TRBD1 (6 bases). The CDR3 is 14 amino acids. The germline V and J ends were trimmed by 6 bases and 7 bases, with 16 bases remaining between them. In germline, CDR1 is MDHEN, CDR2 SYDVKM. CDR3 in DNA: TGTGCCAGCAGCCTACAGGGAGTTCCCCAGCCCCAGCATTTT. Translation gives CASSLQGVPQPQHF. The variable domain in full, with the rest retrieved from reference TRBV28 and TRBJ1-5, is DVKVTQSSRYLVKRTGEKVFLECVQDMDHENMFWYRQDPGLGLRLIYFSYDVKMKEKGDIPEGYSVSREKKERFSLILESASTNQTSMYLCASSLQGVPQPQHFGDGTRLSIL.

Here the CDR3 DNA reads TGTGCCAGCAGCCAAGCGGGACAGGGTTACTACGAGCAGTACTTC. The encoded protein is CASSQAGQGYYEQYF. This chain connects TRBV4-2 to TRBJ2-7; the match to TRBD1 covers 9 bases. CDR1 is LGHNA and CDR2 is YNFKEQ in the germline V gene. V lost 1 base and J lost 3; bases outside the gene matches: 4. The CDR3 contains 15 residues.

The CDR3 here is CAISGESPTGELFF. The CDR3 DNA sequence: TGTGCCATCAGTGGTGAGTCGCCAACCGGGGAGCTGTTTTTT. V is TRBV10-3 and J is TRBJ2-2; unclear D gene. Germline values: CDR1 ENHRY, CDR2 SYGVKD. The V end was cut by 4 bases, the J end by 5 bases, with 11 bases between. The CDR3 is 14 amino acids.

V gene TRBV18 combines with J gene TRBJ2-2; TRBD1 matches at 7 bases. The CDR3 loop spans 15 amino acids. CDR1 KGHSH and CDR2 LQKENI come from the germline V gene. The V gene end was trimmed by 5 bases and the J gene end by 0 bases; junction bases not matched to a gene: 3. CDR3 bases: TGTGCCAGCTCAGACAGGGAACCGAACACCGGGGAGCTGTTTTTT. This gives the protein CASSDREPNTGELFF.

The chain combines TRBV19 with TRBJ2-7; TRBD1 might be the D (6 bases). Trimming removed 6 bases at V and 3 bases at J, with 15 bases between. Per germline, CDR1 LNHDA and CDR2 SQIVND (reference sequence). CDR3 length equals 14 residues. The CDR3 loop reads CASRETTGYYEQYF. The CDR3 nucleotides are TGTGCCAGTAGAGAAACGACAGGCTACTACGAGCAGTACTTC.

Only a few counts were recorded for this clone. V gene TRBV6-6 combines with J gene TRBJ1-6, with 8 bases matching TRBD1. Looked up from germline, CDR1 is MNHNY and CDR2 is SVGAGI (reference sequence). V lost 2 bases to trimming and J lost 10 bases; unmatched junction nucleotides: 7. The CDR3 runs to 15 residues. The CDR3 DNA is TGTGCCAGCAGTTACGGCGACAGGGGACGGTCACCCCTCCACTTT. Translating it yields CASSYGDRGRSPLHF.

This chain uses TRBV7-9 with TRBJ1-1; TRBD1 agrees at 9 bases. Trimming at V came to 3 bases and at J to 11 bases, leaving 7 bases not matched to a gene. Germline V CDR1 and CDR2: SEHNR, FQNEAQ (reference sequence). The CDR3 runs 13 residues. The CDR3 reads CASSLGIDRGAFF. DNA of the CDR3: TGTGCCAGCAGCTTGGGTATAGACAGGGGGGCTTTCTTT. Variable domain in full (rest from reference TRBV7-9 and TRBJ1-1): DTGVSQNPRHKITKRGQNVTFRCDPISEHNRLYWYRQTLGQGPEFLTYFQNEAQLEKSRLLSDRFSAERPKGSFSTLEIQRTEQGDSAMYLCASSLGIDRGAFFGQGTRLTVV.

The gene calls are TRBV7-9 and TRBJ1-2; no firm D call. The germline V gene encodes CDR1 SEHNR and CDR2 FQNEAQ (reference sequence). V was trimmed by 1 base and J by 4 bases, leaving 7 bases between them. This CDR3 spans 13 amino acids. CDR3 in amino acids: CASSLENSYGYTF. The DNA of the CDR3 is TGTGCCAGCAGCTTAGAGAACAGCTATGGCTACACCTTC.

Concerning this clone: One end of the junction does not line up with germline, which may come from a read error. The CDR3 nucleotides read TGTGCTAGCAGCTCGGGGGCGGGAGTTGCCAATGAGCAGTTCTTC. The encoded protein is CASSSGAGVANEQFF. The rearrangement uses TRBV7-7 and TRBJ2-1, with D possibly TRBD2 on 7 matching bases. The germline gives CDR1 SSHAT, CDR2 FNYEAQ (reference sequence). The CDR3 spans 15 residues.

The rearrangement joins TRBV5-1 to TRBJ1-1; possibly TRBD1 for D (5 bases). The V gene's germline CDR1 is SGHRS and CDR2 YFSETQ. This CDR3 spans 15 amino acids. The germline V and J ends were trimmed by 0 bases and 2 bases, with 11 bases remaining between them. The CDR3 here is CASSLAGQGNTEAFF. CDR3 in DNA: TGCGCCAGCAGCTTGGCAGGCCAGGGCAACACTGAAGCTTTCTTT. The full variable domain, completed using reference TRBV5-1 and TRBJ1-1, is KAGVTQTPRYLIKTRGQQVTLSCSPISGHRSVSWYQQTPGQGLQFLFEYFSETQRNKGNFPGRFSGRQFSNSRSEMNVSTLELGDSALYLCASSLAGQGNTEAFFGQGTRLTVV.